This T cell receptor (beta chain) emerged from a study of T cells in Graves' hyperthyroidism and ophthalmopathy. TCR beta CDR3 region amplification was performed from RNA transcripts. First-round RT-PCR with HTBI primers amplified the TCR CDR3 region. TCRdb called the multiplex PCR reads again in MiXCR, with one record for every CDR3 protein. The sample lists 410,000 or so distinct CDR3 sequences; over 12% were seen once. Diagnoses were made from clinical symptoms, serum measures (thyroxine and TRAb), thyroid ultrasound and orbital computed tomography. The ends were cut back, 8 bases at V and 7 bases at J, with 18 bases in the middle. This CDR3 has 14 amino acids.

Sample: blood. V usage is TRBV12-3 or TRBV12-4 and J usage is TRBJ2-1; D perhaps matches TRBD2 (7 bases). This receptor was taken from a man between 18 and 35 years old with Graves' ophthalmopathy. The CDR3 loop reads CASRARGGGNEQFF. CDR3 nucleotide sequence: TGTGCCAGCCGCGCCCGCGGGGGCGGGAATGAGCAGTTCTTC.